This is a list of T cell receptor beta chains from one sample in a study of blood T cell repertoires in COVID-19. The method was immunoSEQ multiplex PCR; TCRdb's version includes in-frame clones alone and lacks a portion of them. The table lists over 250,000 clones, around nine tenths of them singletons. The specimen sequenced was peripheral blood. The receptors were gathered from a man between 45 and 60 years old with acute or convalescent COVID-19. The CDR3 runs from the conserved cysteine through the conserved F or W. D genes are given only for firm matches.

j_gene | d_gene | v_gene | len | CDR3aa
TRBJ2-7 | - | TRBV4-1 | 16 | CASSQEEQGMSYEQYF
TRBJ1-2 | - | TRBV18 | 15 | CASSRNTGDGGGYTF
TRBJ2-7 | - | TRBV10-3 | 14 | CAIGVAGGSYEQYF
TRBJ1-4 | - | TRBV20-1 | 11 | CSASLNEKLFF
TRBJ1-2 | - | TRBV7-9 | 17 | CASSLGGIPTLPYGYTF
TRBJ1-5 | TRBD1 | TRBV5-4 | 14 | CASSLDRANQPQHF
TRBJ2-1 | TRBD1 | TRBV5-4 | 16 | CASSLGGQGVRNEQFF
TRBJ1-4 | - | TRBV6-1 | 14 | CASSESRWVEKLFF
TRBJ1-1 | - | TRBV7-9 | 15 | CASSLTRILNTEAFF
TRBJ1-2 | TRBD1 | TRBV6-2/TRBV6-3 | 13 | CASSTGDRGGYTF
TRBJ1-1 | - | TRBV7-3 | 13 | CASSFSGDTEAFF
TRBJ1-3 | TRBD1 | TRBV18 | 16 | CASSPMTGEGRGTIYF
TRBJ1-5 | TRBD1 | TRBV29-1 | 13 | CSVATGVNQPQHF
TRBJ1-6 | TRBD1 | TRBV6-4 | 15 | CASRLGQGGNSPLHF
TRBJ2-1 | TRBD2 | TRBV6-2/TRBV6-3 | 13 | CASSGSGGALEFF
TRBJ2-2 | TRBD1 | TRBV6-2/TRBV6-3 | 15 | CASSRRTGGTGELFF
TRBJ2-3 | - | TRBV19 | 14 | CASSTSGPTDTQYF
TRBJ1-3 | - | TRBV7-8 | 16 | CASSTRQVGTGNTIYF
TRBJ1-2 | - | TRBV5-6 | 14 | CASSQVTGGSGYTF
TRBJ2-1 | - | TRBV6-1 | 14 | CASSEFAAVREQFF
TRBJ2-6 | TRBD2 | TRBV7-8 | 19 | CASSPSLRGGYSGANVLTF
TRBJ1-6 | TRBD1 | TRBV5-6 | 15 | CASSLGQGYNSPLHF
TRBJ2-3 | TRBD1 | TRBV11-3 | 15 | CASSPGTGDTDTQYF
TRBJ1-5 | TRBD1 | TRBV5-1 | 15 | CASSHTGGSDQPQHF
TRBJ2-1 | - | TRBV3-1/TRBV3-2 | 15 | CASSQGATRLNEQFF
TRBJ2-7 | - | TRBV18 | 14 | CASSQGTPRGEQYF
TRBJ2-2 | TRBD1 | TRBV7-2 | 16 | CASSSRTGAVTGELFF
TRBJ2-3 | - | TRBV2 | 14 | CASTGGGAGDTQYF
TRBJ1-5 | - | TRBV6-5 | 15 | CASSSTPGSNQPQHF
TRBJ2-7 | - | TRBV6-5 | 12 | CASGSLSYEQYF
TRBJ2-2 | - | TRBV11-2 | 14 | CASTTGGYTGELFF
TRBJ2-7 | - | TRBV3-1/TRBV3-2 | 15 | CASSQGSAGSYEQYF
TRBJ1-3 | - | TRBV11-2 | 14 | CASSLGGTGNTIYF
TRBJ1-2 | - | TRBV5-1 | 14 | CASSFDTMIFGYTF
TRBJ1-2 | TRBD1 | TRBV6-4 | 14 | CASSDSDRGYGYTF
TRBJ2-3 | TRBD2 | TRBV7-3 | 18 | CASSPSGGAFGSTDTQYF
TRBJ2-3 | - | TRBV6-6 | 14 | CASIPEAATDTQYF
TRBJ2-7 | TRBD1 | TRBV13 | 13 | CASSFQGAVEQYF
TRBJ2-7 | - | TRBV7-7 | 13 | CASSLAPSSEQYF
TRBJ2-2 | - | TRBV7-6 | 13 | CASSLLLTGELFF
TRBJ2-1 | TRBD2 | TRBV5-1 | 18 | CASSSGTSGKSSYNEQFF
TRBJ1-4 | - | TRBV2 | 14 | CASSDRTSNEKLFF
TRBJ1-1 | TRBD1 | TRBV4-1 | 14 | CASSPGQRPTEAFF
TRBJ2-5 | TRBD2 | TRBV3-1/TRBV3-2 | 18 | CASSQTSGVWPGQETQYF
TRBJ2-3 | TRBD2 | TRBV2 | 15 | CASNLLSGGPDTQYF
TRBJ2-3 | - | TRBV2 | 16 | CASSDPLERITDTQYF
TRBJ2-3 | - | TRBV6-5 | 14 | CASSYATGYDTQYF
TRBJ1-3 | - | TRBV11-2 | 15 | CASSLRGGGGNTIYF
TRBJ1-5 | - | TRBV2 | 14 | CASNPQGSDQPQHF
TRBJ2-1 | - | TRBV5-1 | 14 | CASRTIQGTSEQFF
TRBJ2-1 | - | TRBV11-2 | 15 | CASSPIGSSYNEQFF
TRBJ2-2 | - | TRBV9 | 15 | CASSVTQGSAGELFF
TRBJ2-5 | - | TRBV7-9 | 13 | CASSLSRGETQYF
TRBJ1-2 | - | TRBV18 | 13 | CASSPPEGALYTF